This TCR beta chain came from a study of lymphopenia after photon versus proton radiotherapy (dated by TCRdb to about 2019). In the study overall: In patients with gastrointestinal tumors who developed high-grade lymphopenia, the study compared the immunological effects of photon radiation therapy with those of proton radiation therapy. The study was designed to characterize how the impact on the immune system differs between the two radiation modalities. The cohort included 20 patients with gastrointestinal tumors who developed lymphopenia after receiving either photon or proton therapy. Study-level results and caveats: Among patients across the cohort who died, overall survival time showed an inverse correlation with a larger post-nadir drop in TCR diversity. Relative stability during treatment was observed in proton-treated patients, whereas loss of naive T cells and TCR diversity and gain of effector/memory populations were observed in photon-treated patients. Once the lymphocyte count had reached its nadir, the repertoires of photon-treated patients showed oligoclonal expansion, particularly of CD8+ Temra cells, and this expansion drove the decline in diversity. The survival association was examined only in patients who died, and the authors described better survival with proton therapy as a possibility, not as a demonstrated result.

Library preparation was by the immunoSEQ multiplex PCR assay. T cell repertoires were profiled by deep sequencing of rearranged TCR beta loci, alongside multiparametric flow cytometry. In its TCRdb copy, this immuneACCESS table keeps in-frame sequences only and misses some clones. Where compared with another copy, unresolved V genes explain less than half of these, and the others have no known cause. This sample holds 25,000 to 30,000 clones; about four fifths were observed only once. The ten biggest clones cover approximately 3.7% of the sample. The germline V gene gives CDR1 as MDHEN and CDR2 as SYDVKM. The CDR3 measures 14 amino acids from cysteine to phenylalanine. Only CDR3 DNA is held: 42 bases, read in frame from base 1. Trimming at the junction amounts to 1 base on V and 2 bases on J, and the germline ends lie 9 bases apart. On this clone: The antigen it binds to is not known. Per-base qualities were not stored, and no clone one base away is much larger.

This clonotype was sampled from a woman in her 50s with pancreatic cancer. The source material was peripheral blood, sampled from a patient treated with photon-based radiotherapy. Here the chain combines TRBV28 and TRBJ2-7; the D gene is perhaps TRBD1, on 5 matching bases. The CDR3 loop reads CASSLSQGPYEQYF. The bases are TGTGCCAGCAGTTTATCTCAGGGCCCCTACGAGCAGTACTTC.